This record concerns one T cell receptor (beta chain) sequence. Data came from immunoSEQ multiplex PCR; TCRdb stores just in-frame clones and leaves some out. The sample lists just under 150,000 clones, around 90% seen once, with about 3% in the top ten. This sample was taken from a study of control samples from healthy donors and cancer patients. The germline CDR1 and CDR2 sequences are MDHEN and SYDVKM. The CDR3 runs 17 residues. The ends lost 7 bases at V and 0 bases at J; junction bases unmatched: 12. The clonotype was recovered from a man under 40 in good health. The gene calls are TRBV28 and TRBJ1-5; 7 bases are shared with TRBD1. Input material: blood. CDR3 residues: CASTTPGQEYSNQPQHF. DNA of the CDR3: TGTGCCAGCACCACGCCCGGACAGGAATATAGCAATCAGCCCCAGCATTTT.